A single T cell receptor beta chain is shown here with its context. The sample comes from a study of blood T cell repertoires in COVID-19. As handled by the study authors: Estimation of nucleated cell counts relied on the amplification of reference gene primers. The method was immunoSEQ multiplex PCR; TCRdb's version includes in-frame clones alone and lacks a portion of them. D and trimming were read from the DNA, whereas the V and J calls and clone size are those reported in that table. The sample contains some 150,000 clones, about 87% of which appear only once. This CDR3 region has 16 residues. The V and J ends lost 3 bases and 0 bases respectively, with 12 bases between them. The V gene's germline CDR1 is SEHNR and CDR2 FQNEAQ (reference sequence).

The V gene is TRBV7-9, the J gene TRBJ1-3, with TRBD1 as a possible D gene (6 bases). The sample was peripheral blood. The receptor comes from a woman between 50 and 59 years old with acute or convalescent COVID-19. CDR3 sequence reads: CASSLYRVPSGNTIYF. The CDR3 nucleotides are TGTGCCAGCAGCTTGTACAGGGTGCCCTCTGGAAACACCATATATTTT.